The clone carrying this T cell receptor beta chain has more than one count but fewer than ten. Its antigen is not identified. A J-beta primer mix and a sample-barcoded 5' primer were used in a second PCR of about 6 to 12 cycles. A 12-random-nucleotide template-switch adaptor tagged each cDNA molecule. MiXCR, run by TCRdb on the 5' RACE reads, gives a single entry per CDR3 protein. The repertoire includes 650,000 to 1,000,000 distinct CDR3 sequences, less than 60% of them detected once, and about a sixth sits in the top ten. The CDR3 has 13 residues. Trimming pared 1 base from V and 10 bases from J, leaving 11 bases between. The germline CDR1 and CDR2 sequences are SGHTA and FQGTGA. This sample is part of a study of blood T cells in healthy people across ages. Study conclusions and caveats: In the absence of known donor CMV status, changes in expanded clonotypes were possibly confounded.

This receptor was taken from an elderly man in good health. The material sequenced was blood. The chain links TRBV7-3 to TRBJ2-1, with D possibly matching TRBD1 (5 bases). This CDR3 reads CASSLKVAGEQFF. Here the CDR3 DNA reads TGTGCCAGCAGCTTAAAGGTAGCAGGGGAGCAGTTCTTC.